The 21 T cell receptor beta chains given below trace back to one sample, sequenced in a study of cytomegalovirus exposure and HLA in healthy donors. Clones were sequenced by immunoSEQ multiplex PCR, and TCRdb holds only the in-frame ones, with some missing. The table lists roughly 150,000 clones, more than 75% of them singletons. Sample: PBMCs. The receptors stem from a man between 18 and 35 years old in good health and CMV-seronegative.

The rearrangement joins TRBV27 to TRBJ1-5, with D tentatively TRBD1 (5 bases). This CDR3 is 14 amino acids long. V lost 6 bases and J 3 bases, leaving 12 bases between the germline ends. Per the germline V gene, CDR1 is MNHEY and CDR2 is SMNVEV (reference sequence). The CDR3 spells CASSSGTSNQPQHF. CDR3 nucleotide sequence: TGTGCCAGCAGCTCTGGGACTTCCAATCAGCCCCAGCATTTT.

This clone was counted only a few times. The chain uses TRBV11-2 and TRBJ2-7; 7 bases are a match to TRBD2. Germline CDR1 reads SGHAT; CDR2 reads FQNNGV. The trim removed 4 bases at V and 0 bases at J, leaving 9 bases unmatched. CDR3 length: 16 residues. CDR3 coding DNA: TGTGCCAGCAGCTCCGGATCTAGCGGTAGCTCCTACGAGCAGTACGTC. Its protein is CASSSGSSGSSYEQYV.

The chain uses TRBV7-2 and TRBJ1-4; 8 bases agree with TRBD1. CDR1 is SGHTA and CDR2 is FQGNSA in the germline V gene. V lost 2 bases to trimming and J lost 7 bases; unmatched junction nucleotides: 9. The CDR3 runs to 16 residues. The CDR3 DNA reads TGTGCCAGCAGCTTACATCCGGGACAGGAAGGTGAAAAACTGTTTTTT. This translates into CASSLHPGQEGEKLFF.

This clone was picked up many times. This CDR3 reads CASSGTGQGYQETQYF. In DNA form, the CDR3 reads TGTGCCAGTAGTGGAACGGGACAGGGATACCAAGAGACCCAGTACTTC. The V and J genes are TRBV19 and TRBJ2-5, with 9 nucleotides matching TRBD1. This CDR3 has 16 residues. Per the germline V gene, CDR1 is LNHDA and CDR2 is SQIVND (reference sequence). V shed 5 bases, J shed 0 bases, and the junction held 7 bases outside the gene matches. The complete variable domain, with remaining parts taken from reference TRBV19 and TRBJ2-5, reads DGGITQSPKYLFRKEGQNVTLSCEQNLNHDAMYWYRQDPGQGLRLIYYSQIVNDFQKGDIAEGYSVSREKKESFPLTVTSAQKNPTAFYLCASSGTGQGYQETQYFGPGTRLLVL.

The gene calls are TRBV18 and TRBJ1-1; D may be TRBD1 (5 bases). CDR1 is KGHSH and CDR2 is LQKENI in the germline V gene. The CDR3 is 13 residues long. The V and J ends lost 6 bases and 2 bases respectively, with 10 bases between them. The CDR3 DNA reads as TGTGCCAGCTCCCAAGACAGAAACACTGAAGCTTTCTTT. Translated, it gives CASSQDRNTEAFF.

J is TRBJ2-6 and V is TRBV28, with a weak D call TRBD1 (5 bases). The CDR3 is 15 residues long. Looked up from germline, CDR1 is MDHEN and CDR2 is SYDVKM. Trimming pared 8 bases from V and 0 bases from J, leaving 11 bases between. The CDR3 DNA is TGTGCCAGCGAAGACAGATCCTCTGGGGCCAACGTCCTGACTTTC. This gives the protein CASEDRSSGANVLTF.

The chain carries TRBV6-5 and TRBJ1-1; D perhaps matches TRBD1 (5 bases). CDR1 is MNHEY, CDR2 SVGAGI, per germline. The V end lost 2 bases, the J end lost 5 bases, and 9 bases lay between the germline ends. The CDR3 is 13 amino acids. In DNA, the CDR3 is TGTGCCAGCAGTTACACGGGGGAGACTGAAGCTTTCTTT. This sequence encodes CASSYTGETEAFF.

The chain couples TRBV6-1 to TRBJ1-4; tentatively, D is TRBD1 (6 bases). CDR1 is MNHNS, CDR2 SASEGT, per germline. V lost 4 bases to trimming and J lost 7 bases, with 16 bases between them. The CDR3 consists of 15 residues. CDR3 amino acids: CASSGLQGQSEKLFF. The DNA for the CDR3 is TGTGCCAGCAGTGGGCTGCAGGGGCAAAGTGAAAAACTGTTTTTT.

The V and J genes are TRBV25-1 and TRBJ2-7; 8 bases align to TRBD2. Germline CDR1 reads MGHDK; CDR2 reads SYGVNS. CDR3 length equals 15 residues. After removal of 4 bases from V and 6 bases from J, the junction contained 11 bases not matched to a gene. CDR3 sequence (DNA): TGTGCCAGCAGTGGGGGGGGACTAGGCGGCTTCGAGCAGTACTTC. Translation gives CASSGGGLGGFEQYF.

The chain uses TRBV6-5 and TRBJ2-5, with D possibly TRBD2 on 5 matching bases. CDR1 is MNHEY, CDR2 SVGAGI, per germline. Trimming took 6 bases from V and 7 from J, leaving 18 bases between them. This CDR3 spans 14 amino acids. CDR3 nucleotides: TGTGCCAGCAGAAAGGACGGCGGTGGAGGGACCCAGTACTTC. It specifies CASRKDGGGGTQYF.

This clone came up once. V and J are TRBV10-3 and TRBJ2-7; TRBD1 aligns across 8 bases. CDR3 length: 11 residues. CDR1 is ENHRY and CDR2 is SYGVKD in the germline V gene. The V and J ends lost 10 bases and 2 bases, in that order; junction bases with no gene match: 1. The CDR3 nucleotides are TGTGCCACCAGGGGGCCCTACGAGCAGTACTTC. This translates into CATRGPYEQYF.

This clone has just one count. This chain uses TRBV5-1 with TRBJ2-3, with 11 bases matching TRBD2. The CDR3 totals 16 residues. Germline CDR1 and CDR2: SGHRS and YFSETQ. V was pared by 4 bases and J by 1 base, with 5 bases of the junction left unmatched. The CDR3 protein is CASSLTTSGGTDTQYF. DNA of the CDR3: TGCGCCAGCAGCCTAACGACTAGCGGGGGCACAGATACGCAGTATTTT.

V and J are TRBV11-2 and TRBJ1-2; TRBD1 aligns across 7 bases. The length of the CDR3 is 13 residues. V shed 5 bases, J shed 7 bases, and the junction held 7 bases outside the gene matches. CDR1 and CDR2 (germline): SGHAT, FQNNGV. CDR3 protein: CASSHGTVAGYTF. CDR3 nucleotides: TGTGCCAGCAGCCACGGGACAGTGGCTGGCTACACCTTC.

The genes are TRBV11-2 and TRBJ2-2; perhaps TRBD1 as D (6 bases). Germline CDR1 SGHAT, CDR2 FQNNGV. Trimming left V 10 bases short and J 5 bases short, with 17 bases between. The CDR3 length is 14 residues. The CDR3 loop is CAILQGPRTGELFF. CDR3 nucleotide sequence: TGTGCCATCCTACAGGGCCCGCGGACCGGGGAGCTGTTTTTT.

The J gene is TRBJ1-1, the V gene TRBV6-5, with D perhaps TRBD1 (5 bases). The CDR3 consists of 14 residues. The germline gives CDR1 MNHEY, CDR2 SVGAGI. Deletions cut 5 bases from V and 5 bases from J, with 15 bases between. The CDR3, as DNA: TGTGCCAGCAGTCCCGCCGGGGGGGGGACTGAAGCTTTCTTT. The encoded protein is CASSPAGGGTEAFF.

The chain joins TRBV14 to TRBJ1-6, with 8 bases aligning to TRBD1. The CDR3 loop spans 18 amino acids. Germline-derived CDR1 and CDR2 are SGHDN and FVKESK. Trimming took 0 bases from V and 8 from J; bases not matched to a gene: 12. The CDR3 is CASSQEERQGFDYSPLHF. The CDR3 DNA reads as TGTGCCAGCAGCCAAGAGGAACGACAGGGGTTCGATTATTCACCCCTCCACTTT.

The V call is TRBV5-6, the J call TRBJ2-7, with D maybe TRBD1 (6 bases). The CDR3 is 16 residues long. V gave up 4 bases and J gave up 3 bases, with 20 bases separating them. CDR1 and CDR2 from the germline V gene are SGHDT and YYEEEE. This CDR3 is CASSRRLTGDLYEQYF. The CDR3 bases are TGTGCCAGCAGCCGAAGGTTGACAGGAGACCTCTACGAGCAGTACTTC.

The chain carries TRBV28 and TRBJ1-1, with D possibly matching TRBD1 (5 bases). Per germline, CDR1 MDHEN and CDR2 SYDVKM. CDR3 size: 13 residues. V lost 1 base, J lost 10 bases, and 13 bases lay in between. Here the CDR3 DNA reads TGTGCCAGCAGTTTATCGTCCAGGGCAGGAGCTTTCTTT. Protein sequence: CASSLSSRAGAFF. The entire variable domain, with the rest obtained from reference TRBV28 and TRBJ1-1, is as follows: DVKVTQSSRYLVKRTGEKVFLECVQDMDHENMFWYRQDPGLGLRLIYFSYDVKMKEKGDIPEGYSVSREKKERFSLILESASTNQTSMYLCASSLSSRAGAFFGQGTRLTVV.

V usage is TRBV19 and J usage is TRBJ2-5, with 9 bases identical to TRBD1. The V gene end was trimmed by 10 bases and the J gene end by 9 bases; junction bases not matched to a gene: 12. This CDR3 region has 13 residues. From germline, CDR1 is LNHDA and CDR2 SQIVND (reference sequence). CDR3 amino acids: CATRKTGGRAQYF. The CDR3 nucleotides are TGTGCCACCCGCAAGACAGGGGGACGGGCCCAGTACTTC.

The chain is built from TRBV4-3 and TRBJ1-2; TRBD1 aligns across 11 bases. Germline V CDR1 and CDR2: LGHNA, YSLEER. CDR3 length equals 15 residues. V was clipped by 4 bases and J by 7 bases; unmatched bases: 8. The CDR3 loop reads CASSRRTGGESGYTF. The CDR3 region has the DNA TGCGCCAGCAGCCGAAGGACAGGGGGCGAATCTGGCTACACCTTC.

This chain joins TRBV6-5 and TRBJ2-7, with D possibly matching TRBD1 (6 bases). V was pared by 2 bases and J by 0 bases, with 11 bases between. The CDR3 contains 15 residues. Germline V gives CDR1 MNHEY, CDR2 SVGAGI. CDR3 nucleotides: TGTGCCAGCAGTTACCGAAGGGGGAGCTCCTACGAGCAGTACGTC. It yields the protein CASSYRRGSSYEQYV.